These T cell receptor beta chains were read from a single sample in a study of blood T cell repertoires in COVID-19. TCRdb's table, derived via immunoSEQ multiplex PCR, lists solely in-frame clones and lacks some. The table records 95,000 to 130,000 clones, roughly four fifths of them present only once. The sequencing sample was made of peripheral blood. The receptors were gathered from a man aged 70-80 years with active or convalescent COVID-19. Each CDR3 is given with its conserved first and last residue.

>TRBJ2-1|TRBV7-3
CASSLIQNNEQFF
>TRBJ2-2|TRBV19
CASSTDRGNTGELFF
>TRBJ1-1|TRBV5-4
CASSTGQGTPEAFF
>TRBJ2-2|TRBV11-2
CASRRTGSKRGTGELFF
>TRBJ1-6|TRBV12-3/TRBV12-4
CASRNRDSPLHF
>TRBJ1-1|TRBV4-3
CASSQEGAFTEAFF
>TRBJ2-3|TRBV10-3
CAISASAGGLPDTQYF
>TRBJ2-4|TRBV2
CASSEWEGTKNIQYF
>TRBJ1-2|TRBV7-9
CASSLDTTQGYGYTF
>TRBJ1-5|TRBV5-1
CASSLGQGPNQPQHF
>TRBJ1-3|TRBV19
CASSMTTSSGNTIYF
>TRBJ2-6|TRBV19
CASEDSPSSGANVLTF
>TRBJ1-5|TRBV28
CASSPPRQSYSNQPQHF
>TRBJ2-3|TRBV13
CASSRGTGASDTQYF
>TRBJ1-2|TRBV29-1
CSVVAGNYGYTF
>TRBJ1-1|TRBV7-3
CASSSTPGHQTEAFF
>TRBJ1-4|TRBV6-6
CASSPLSGVANEKLFF
>TRBJ2-5|TRBV19
CASSIKRGGAGSQYF
>TRBJ2-5|TRBV5-5
CASSLVWTSGTETQYF
>TRBJ1-5|TRBV19
CASSIGIRTFNQPQHF
>TRBJ1-1|TRBV19
CASSIEGGRTEAFF
>TRBJ1-4|TRBV9
CASSPRTGDVVEKLFF
>TRBJ2-1|TRBV18
CASSPGTGRFNEQFF
>TRBJ2-7|TRBV10-3
CAIRQPSYEQYF